A single sample gave rise to the 26 T cell receptor beta chains below, sequenced in a study of blood T cell repertoires in COVID-19. Profiling relied on immunoSEQ multiplex PCR, and the TCRdb table lists in-frame clones only, not all of them. The table lists a few hundred thousand clones, roughly 87% of them singletons, with roughly 2% in the top ten. The material sequenced was peripheral blood. Receptor source: a woman in her fifties or sixties who had recovered from COVID-19.

The chain links TRBV5-1 to TRBJ2-3, with TRBD1 matching over 8 bases. The germline gives CDR1 SGHRS, CDR2 YFSETQ. This CDR3 is 14 amino acids long. Trimming cost V 6 bases and J 14 bases; bases outside gene matches: 17. This chain's CDR3 is CASTLGQTGGLSYF. DNA for the CDR3: TGCGCCAGCACCCTTGGACAAACAGGGGGGCTCTCGTATTTT.

This clone appeared a single time. This chain links TRBV5-5 with TRBJ2-7; TRBD1 is a possible D gene (7 bases). The length of the CDR3 is 15 residues. Trimming took 1 base from V and 1 from J, leaving 12 bases between them. Germline V gives CDR1 SGHKS, CDR2 YYEKEE (reference sequence). This chain's CDR3 is CASSLSSGGSYEQYF. CDR3 DNA: TGTGCCAGCAGCTTGTCGTCAGGGGGGTCCTACGAGCAGTACTTC.

This chain links TRBV27 with TRBJ2-7; 9 bases line up with TRBD2. This CDR3 is built from 15 residues. The junction had 7 bases not matched to a gene; V was cut back by 6 bases and J by 1 base. Germline CDR1 reads MNHEY; CDR2 reads SMNVEV (reference sequence). The CDR3 reads CASSQLAGKSYEQYF. The CDR3 region has the DNA TGTGCCAGCAGCCAGCTAGCGGGAAAGTCCTACGAGCAGTACTTC.

This chain joins TRBV5-1 and TRBJ2-7; 8 bases fit TRBD1. Losses at the gene ends were 0 bases for V and 4 bases for J; bases not matched to a gene: 6. Germline V gene lookup returns CDR1 SGHRS and CDR2 YFSETQ. CDR3 length: 15 amino acids. The CDR3 is CASSLGTGPQYEQYF. The CDR3 nucleotides are TGCGCCAGCAGCTTGGGGACAGGGCCCCAGTACGAGCAGTACTTC.

The chain carries TRBV10-3 and TRBJ2-1; 9 bases match TRBD1. Germline V lookup: CDR1 ENHRY, CDR2 SYGVKD. After removal of 2 bases from V and 7 bases from J, the junction contained 9 bases not matched to a gene. CDR3 length: 16 residues. CDR3 nucleotide sequence: TGTGCCATCAGTGAGGGCGGGACAGGGAAAGGTAATGAGCAGTTCTTC. Translation gives CAISEGGTGKGNEQFF.

This chain connects TRBV10-3 to TRBJ2-2; 9 bases align to TRBD2. Trimming took 6 bases from V and 7 from J; bases not matched to a gene: 9. This CDR3 region has 15 residues. Germline V gene lookup returns CDR1 ENHRY and CDR2 SYGVKD. The CDR3 DNA sequence: TGTGCCATCAGAGCGGGGGGAGGGCCAAGCGGGGAGCTGTTTTTT. Translating it yields CAIRAGGGPSGELFF.

The gene calls are TRBV5-4 and TRBJ1-5, with D maybe TRBD1 (6 bases). V was pared by 0 bases and J by 4 bases, with 8 bases between. The CDR3 extends over 14 amino acids. Germline-derived CDR1 and CDR2 are SGHNT and YYREEE (reference sequence). The CDR3 sequence: CASSLGGQNQPQHF. As DNA, the CDR3 is TGTGCCAGCAGCTTGGGCGGACAGAATCAGCCCCAGCATTTT.

This chain links TRBV18 with TRBJ2-7; TRBD2 aligns across 7 bases. In germline, CDR1 is KGHSH, CDR2 LQKENI. CDR3 size: 15 residues. V was clipped by 3 bases and J by 1 base; unmatched bases: 6. This chain's CDR3 is CASSPSGRASYEQYF. The CDR3 DNA reads TGTGCCAGCTCACCCAGTGGGAGGGCTTCCTACGAGCAGTACTTC.

This chain links TRBV21-1 with TRBJ2-5; the DNA was not used to check the table's D call, TRBD1. TRBV21-1 is a pseudogene locus. The CDR3 spans 15 residues. Here the CDR3 reads CASSRGQGRQETQYF. As DNA, the CDR3 is TGTGCCAGCAGCAGGGGCCAGGGAAGGCAAGAGACCCAGTACTTC.

This chain uses TRBV20-1 with TRBJ1-2; D not resolved. Trimming shortened V by 3 bases and J by 7 bases, and 9 bases separated the two germline ends. This CDR3 has 11 amino acids. The V gene's germline CDR1 is DFQATT and CDR2 SNEGSKA (reference sequence). The CDR3 nucleotides are TGCAGTGCTAGGGGCTTTGGTGGCTACACCTTC. Translation gives CSARGFGGYTF.

This clone was observed a few times. The chain is built from TRBV7-2 and TRBJ1-5; no reliable D call. V lost 5 bases, J lost 7 bases, and 12 bases lay in between. Germline V gives CDR1 SGHTA, CDR2 FQGNSA. This CDR3 spans 13 amino acids. The CDR3 sequence is CASSPRVEQPQHF. The CDR3 DNA is TGTGCCAGCAGCCCTAGAGTGGAGCAGCCCCAGCATTTT.

The CDR3 DNA is TGTGCCAGCAGTTTATTAGGGGGGGCCGATGGCTACACCTTC. Its translation: CASSLLGGADGYTF. V gene TRBV28 combines with J gene TRBJ1-2; TRBD1 might be the D (6 bases). The CDR3 consists of 14 residues. Trimming cost V 1 base and J 6 bases, with 12 bases left between them. Germline V gene lookup returns CDR1 MDHEN and CDR2 SYDVKM.

This chain uses TRBV27 with TRBJ2-5; D may be TRBD2 (5 bases). Trimming removed 8 bases from V and 4 bases from J, with 11 bases in between. The CDR3 is 12 amino acids. Looked up from germline, CDR1 is MNHEY and CDR2 is SMNVEV (reference sequence). CDR3 DNA: TGTGCCAGCTCGGGGAGCTTAGAGACCCAGTACTTC. Its protein product is CASSGSLETQYF.

The rearrangement links TRBV27 to TRBJ2-5, with D tentatively TRBD2 (5 bases). Germline V lookup: CDR1 MNHEY, CDR2 SMNVEV (reference sequence). The V gene lost 6 bases and the J gene lost 9 bases, with 26 bases spanning the gap. CDR3 length: 16 amino acids. This CDR3 is CASRAGGPGLSAAQYF. The CDR3 DNA is TGTGCCAGCAGAGCTGGCGGGCCCGGGCTAAGTGCGGCCCAGTACTTC.

V and J are TRBV11-2 and TRBJ1-1, with no clear D. CDR3 size: 15 residues. Trimming took 5 bases from V and 5 from J, leaving 18 bases between them. Germline CDR1 is SGHAT and CDR2 is FQNNGV. The CDR3 nucleotides are TGTGCCAGCAGCCGTTCGGCCGGGGAAGGGACTGAAGCTTTCTTT. Its translation: CASSRSAGEGTEAFF.

The J gene is TRBJ1-1, the V gene TRBV3-1 (or the pseudogene TRBV3-2); D unclear. V was trimmed by 8 bases and J by 4 bases, leaving 17 bases between them. The CDR3 is 14 amino acids. Germline V gene data show CDR1 as LGHDT and CDR2 as YNNKEL (reference sequence). CDR3 coding DNA: TGTGCCAGCGGTATAGACACAGCGGCCACTGAAGCTTTCTTT. It translates to CASGIDTAATEAFF.

This clone was counted between two and nine times. The chain has TRBV5-5 and TRBJ1-1; D is undetermined. Germline V lookup: CDR1 SGHKS, CDR2 YYEKEE (reference sequence). This CDR3 has 13 residues. V lost 2 bases and J lost 3, with 8 bases in between. The CDR3 loop reads CASSFQGDTEAFF. The CDR3 nucleotides read TGTGCCAGCAGCTTTCAAGGAGACACTGAAGCTTTCTTT.

The rearrangement joins TRBV6-1 to TRBJ1-3; D perhaps matches TRBD1 (5 bases). The CDR3 consists of 15 residues. CDR1 is MNHNS, CDR2 SASEGT, per germline. V lost 8 bases and J lost 2, with 16 bases in between. CDR3 nucleotide sequence: TGTGCCAGCTCCCCCCGTCAGGGTACTGGAAACACCATATATTTT. Translated: CASSPRQGTGNTIYF.

This chain links TRBV9 with TRBJ2-2; D is perhaps TRBD2 (7 bases). Per the germline V gene, CDR1 is SGDLS and CDR2 is YYNGEE. V dropped 4 bases and J dropped 7 bases, with 23 bases sitting between them. The CDR3 has 17 residues. CDR3 amino acids: CASSSRSFAGANGELFF. The CDR3 DNA reads as TGTGCCAGCAGCTCTCGTAGCTTTGCGGGGGCTAACGGGGAGCTGTTTTTT.

This clone was detected once. This chain uses TRBV5-6 with TRBJ1-1; 9 nucleotides line up with TRBD1. V gave up 3 bases and J gave up 5 bases; unmatched junction bases: 11. The germline CDR1 and CDR2 sequences are SGHDT and YYEEEE. The CDR3 covers 16 residues. The CDR3 here is CASSYLQGAEATEAFF. The CDR3 DNA sequence: TGTGCCAGCAGCTACTTACAGGGGGCAGAGGCAACTGAAGCTTTCTTT.

V gene TRBV12-5 combines with J gene TRBJ2-7; 11 bases match TRBD1. The CDR3 runs 15 residues. Trimming removed 5 bases from V and 5 bases from J; junction bases left unmatched: 8. Germline-derived CDR1 and CDR2 are LGHNT and FRNRAP. The CDR3 DNA follows: TGTGCTAGTGGTCCGGACAGGGGGCGCAGGGACGAGCAGTACTTC. Protein: CASGPDRGRRDEQYF. Based on the CDR3 plus reference TRBV12-5 and TRBJ2-7, the full variable domain is DARVTQTPRHKVTEMGQEVTMRCQPILGHNTVFWYRQTMMQGLELLAYFRNRAPLDDSGMPKDRFSAEMPDATLATLKIQPSEPRDSAVYFCASGPDRGRRDEQYFGPGTRLTVT.

V is TRBV30 and J is TRBJ2-4; D might be TRBD1 (5 bases). V was cut by 2 bases and J by 2 bases, with 13 bases left in between. The CDR3 is 15 amino acids. CDR1 is GTSNPN, CDR2 SVGIG, per germline (reference sequence). CDR3 in amino acids: CAWSWGRDSKNIQYF. CDR3 bases: TGTGCCTGGAGTTGGGGCCGAGACTCCAAAAACATTCAGTACTTC. The variable domain in full, with the rest retrieved from reference TRBV30 and TRBJ2-4, is SQTIHQWPATLVQPVGSPLSLECTVEGTSNPNLYWYRQAAGRGLQLLFYSVGIGQISSEVPQNLSASRPQDRQFILSSKKLLLSDSGFYLCAWSWGRDSKNIQYFGAGTRLSVL.

To note about this clone: The sample has other DNA sequences that encode this CDR3 too. The chain uses TRBV9 and TRBJ2-2; TRBD2 agrees at 10 bases. CDR3 length: 15 amino acids. J lost 5 bases, V lost 2 bases, and 3 bases had no gene match. The germline V gene encodes CDR1 SGDLS and CDR2 YYNGEE. CDR3 loop: CASSVLAGVTGELFF. CDR3 coding DNA: TGTGCCAGCAGCGTCCTAGCGGGAGTAACCGGGGAGCTGTTTTTT.

Details on this clone: The same CDR3 arises from other DNA sequences in this sample as well. CDR3 DNA sequence: TGCGCCAGCAGCTGGGGGACAGCGCAAGAGACCCAGTACTTC. Residues: CASSWGTAQETQYF. V gene TRBV5-1 combines with J gene TRBJ2-5, with TRBD1 identical over 7 bases. CDR3 size: 14 residues. Germline assignment: CDR1 SGHRS and CDR2 YFSETQ. V shed 3 bases and J 2 bases; nucleotides not matched to a gene: 4.

This clone came up once. The CDR3 DNA reads as TGTGCCAGTAGTATAAACAGGGGATGGAACACTGAAGCTTTCTTT. It codes for CASSINRGWNTEAFF. The chain joins TRBV19 to TRBJ1-1, with TRBD1 matching over 7 bases. Germline CDR1 reads LNHDA; CDR2 reads SQIVND (reference sequence). The CDR3 runs to 15 residues. J was trimmed by 1 base and V by 2 bases; bases with no gene match: 4.

This clone was counted a single time. This chain uses TRBV7-9 with TRBJ1-6, with no clear D. The germline V and J ends were trimmed by 7 bases and 7 bases, with 8 bases remaining between them. This CDR3 contains 12 residues. The germline gives CDR1 SEHNR, CDR2 FQNEAQ (reference sequence). The DNA of the CDR3 is TGTGCCAGCACCGAGGGCAATTCACCCCTCCACTTT. It specifies CASTEGNSPLHF.